A selection of T cell receptor beta chains follows, all from one sample in a study of T cell responses to AZD1222 COVID-19 vaccine. The assay was immunoSEQ multiplex PCR, and TCRdb's table has in-frame clones only and misses some. The data contain around 140,000 clones, roughly 86% of them singletons. The sequences come from peripheral blood, collected 28 days after the second AZD1222 dose. The receptor set was obtained from an adult who received the AZD1222 COVID-19 vaccine. Both conserved end residues are part of each CDR3. D genes are given only for firm matches. Size values are once, few and many counts, or a class for expanded clones, and some rows have none.

TRBD1	few	TRBV9	TRBJ1-1	CASSVPQGADTEAFF	TGTGCCAGCAGCGTACCCCAGGGGGCGGACACTGAAGCTTTCTTT
.	.	TRBV28	TRBJ1-1	CASNGGLLTEAFF	TGTGCCAGCAACGGGGGGCTTTTGACTGAAGCTTTCTTT
.	.	TRBV7-9	TRBJ2-3	CASSLAQGGVILDTQYF	TGTGCCAGCAGCTTAGCCCAGGGTGGGGTGATTCTGGATACGCAGTATTTT
TRBD1	.	TRBV5-1	TRBJ1-1	CASSTRTGRDTEAFF	TGCGCCAGCAGCACTCGGACAGGGCGGGACACTGAAGCTTTCTTT
.	.	TRBV19	TRBJ1-4	CASRDNGQFATNEKLFF	TGTGCCAGTCGTGACAACGGACAGTTTGCAACTAATGAAAAACTGTTTTTT
.	.	TRBV5-1	TRBJ1-1	CASRLGRGQGNTEAFF	TGCGCCAGCAGGCTTGGGCGGGGTCAGGGGAACACTGAAGCTTTCTTT
.	.	TRBV9	TRBJ2-4	CASSVSGNVIDIQYF	TGTGCCAGCAGCGTATCCGGGAACGTAATAGACATTCAGTACTTC
.	.	TRBV10-3	TRBJ1-1	CAISDGGVDTEAFF	TGTGCCATCAGTGATGGAGGGGTTGACACTGAAGCTTTCTTT
TRBD2	once	TRBV4-2	TRBJ2-7	CASSRERGLAGGSSYEQYF	TGTGCCAGCAGCCGGGAGAGGGGACTAGCGGGAGGAAGCTCCTACGAGCAGTACTTC
.	.	TRBV30	TRBJ1-4	CAWRGLFNEKLFF	TGTGCCTGGAGGGGACTGTTCAATGAAAAACTGTTTTTT
.	.	TRBV6-4	TRBJ1-5	CASSVRQGLDQPQHF	TGTGCCAGCAGTGTTCGCCAGGGCTTGGATCAGCCCCAGCATTTT
.	once	TRBV18	TRBJ1-2	CASSRGAGSNYGYTF	TGTGCCAGCTCACGTGGCGCGGGATCTAACTATGGCTACACCTTC
.	.	TRBV27	TRBJ1-1	CASSFERGGGDRGVAFF	TGTGCCAGCAGTTTTGAGAGGGGGGGCGGGGACCGGGGTGTAGCTTTCTTT
TRBD1	.	TRBV2	TRBJ1-3	CASSVGQGTGNTIYF	TGTGCCAGCAGTGTCGGACAGGGGACTGGAAACACCATATATTTT
.	few	TRBV20-1	TRBJ2-5	CSAPLLETQYF	TGCAGTGCTCCCCTTCTGGAGACCCAGTACTTC
.	.	TRBV9	TRBJ1-6	CASSVGGGNSPLHF	TGTGCCAGCAGCGTAGGGGGGGGGAATTCACCCCTCCACTTT
.	.	TRBV5-5	TRBJ2-5	CASSLWQEETQYF	TGTGCCAGCAGCTTGTGGCAGGAAGAGACCCAGTACTTC
.	.	TRBV7-6	TRBJ2-2	CASSPLTGELFF	TGTGCCAGCAGTCCCTTGACCGGGGAGCTGTTTTTT
.	few	TRBV9	TRBJ1-6	CASSVATADGLEINSPLHF	TGTGCCAGCAGCGTAGCTACGGCGGACGGGCTTGAGATTAATTCACCCCTCCACTTT
TRBD1	few	TRBV28	TRBJ1-3	CASSWQGVDTIYF	TGTGCCAGCAGTTGGCAGGGGGTGGACACCATATATTTT
.	.	TRBV3-1/TRBV3-2	TRBJ1-2	CASTAGENGYTF	TGTGCCAGCACCGCAGGTGAAAATGGCTACACCTTC
.	.	TRBV3-1/TRBV3-2	TRBJ2-2	CASTSGPVQGYTGELFF	TGTGCCAGCACCTCAGGTCCGGTGCAGGGTTACACCGGGGAGCTGTTTTTT
.	.	TRBV9	TRBJ1-2	CASSVAPGAGYTF	TGTGCCAGCAGCGTAGCCCCAGGGGCTGGCTACACCTTC
.	.	TRBV18	TRBJ2-6	CASSRSSIQGSGANVLTF	TGTGCCAGCTCACGATCATCAATACAGGGATCTGGGGCCAACGTCCTGACTTTC
TRBD1	.	TRBV4-1	TRBJ2-1	CASSQDRTGVNEQFF	TGCGCCAGCAGCCAAGATAGGACAGGGGTAAATGAGCAGTTCTTC
TRBD2	.	TRBV24-1	TRBJ2-1	CATSDLNSGHNEQFF	TGTGCCACCAGTGATTTGAATAGCGGGCACAATGAGCAGTTCTTC
.	once	TRBV7-2	TRBJ1-1	CASSRGRETQKRMNTEAFF	TGTGCCAGCAGCCGCGGAAGAGAAACTCAGAAAAGGATGAACACTGAAGCTTTCTTT
TRBD1	.	TRBV9	TRBJ1-4	CASSGGQGIANEKLFF	TGTGCCAGCAGCGGAGGACAGGGAATAGCTAATGAAAAACTGTTTTTT
.	.	TRBV25-1	TRBJ2-7	CASSETGLSKEQYF	TGTGCCAGCAGTGAAACGGGCCTCTCTAAGGAGCAGTACTTC
.	.	TRBV7-9	TRBJ1-3	CASSSRKASGSGNTIYF	TGTGCCAGCAGCTCCCGGAAGGCGAGTGGCTCTGGAAACACCATATATTTT
.	once	TRBV6-2/TRBV6-3	TRBJ1-6	CASSYSRAPGRGSPLHF	TGTGCCAGCAGTTACTCGAGGGCCCCCGGACGGGGTTCACCCCTCCACTTT
.	once	TRBV4-1	TRBJ1-1	CASSQDKGTEAFF	TGCGCCAGCAGCCAAGATAAAGGCACTGAAGCTTTCTTT
TRBD1	.	TRBV19	TRBJ1-5	CASSSLRDRGLSNQPQHF	TGTGCCAGTAGCTCCCTCCGGGACAGGGGGCTTAGCAATCAGCCCCAGCATTTT
.	.	TRBV5-4	TRBJ1-1	CASSLSGTVNTEAFF	TGTGCCAGCAGCTTATCTGGGACGGTGAACACTGAAGCTTTCTTT
.	.	TRBV7-6	TRBJ2-6	CASSSSISGANVLTF	TGTGCCAGCAGCTCCTCAATCTCTGGGGCCAACGTCCTGACTTTC
TRBD1	.	TRBV6-5	TRBJ1-3	CASSYSRDSSGNTIYF	TGTGCCAGCAGTTACTCGCGGGACAGCTCTGGAAACACCATATATTTT
TRBD1	once	TRBV7-8	TRBJ1-3	CAIAKTGDFDTIYF	TGTGCCATCGCAAAGACAGGGGATTTCGACACCATATATTTT
.	.	TRBV7-9	TRBJ1-1	CASSPGRGLATEAFF	TGTGCCAGCAGCCCCGGGCGGGGTCTAGCCACTGAAGCTTTCTTT
.	.	TRBV11-2	TRBJ1-5	CASSLDPTRNQPQHF	TGTGCCAGCAGCCTGGACCCCACCCGGAATCAGCCCCAGCATTTT
TRBD1	.	TRBV18	TRBJ2-7	CASSQRQGSSYEQYF	TGTGCCAGCTCACAAAGACAGGGAAGCTCCTACGAGCAGTACTTC
.	.	TRBV5-6	TRBJ2-2	CASSLRVGLAVTGELFF	TGTGCCAGCAGCTTGCGTGTTGGACTGGCGGTCACCGGGGAGCTGTTTTTT
.	.	TRBV4-1	TRBJ1-2	CASSLSKLSNYGYTF	TGCGCCAGCAGCCTTAGCAAACTCTCTAACTATGGCTACACCTTC
TRBD2	.	TRBV28	TRBJ2-1	CASSTVFGTTSNEQFF	TGTGCCAGCAGTACCGTATTCGGGACTACCTCCAATGAGCAGTTCTTC
.	once	TRBV28	TRBJ1-4	CASTPATNEKLFF	TGTGCCAGTACCCCTGCAACTAATGAAAAACTGTTTTTT
TRBD2	.	TRBV6-6	TRBJ2-7	CASRGGPDYEQYF	TGTGCCAGCAGGGGAGGGCCTGACTACGAGCAGTACTTC
.	.	TRBV4-1	TRBJ1-2	CASSPEAHSPINYGYTF	TGCGCCAGCAGCCCTGAAGCCCACAGTCCTATTAACTATGGCTACACCTTC
TRBD1	.	TRBV29-1	TRBJ2-5	CSGYRGEETQYF	TGCAGCGGGTACAGGGGCGAGGAGACCCAGTACTTC
.	.	TRBV4-1	TRBJ2-7	CASSQGVGYEQYF	TGCGCCAGCAGCCAGGGGGTCGGCTACGAGCAGTACTTC
TRBD1	once	TRBV5-6	TRBJ1-2	CASSTTGGYGYTF	TGTGCCAGCAGCACCACAGGGGGCTATGGCTACACCTTC
.	.	TRBV15	TRBJ1-6	CATSLQGSYNSPLHF	TGTGCCACCAGCCTTCAGGGCTCCTATAATTCACCCCTCCACTTT
.	.	TRBV9	TRBJ2-2	CASSRAFTGELFF	TGTGCCAGCAGCCGCGCGTTCACCGGGGAGCTGTTTTTT
.	.	TRBV18	TRBJ2-3	CASSLDRDTQYF	TGTGCCAGCTCACTTGACAGGGATACGCAGTATTTT
.	.	TRBV7-6	TRBJ2-1	CASSFRQYNEQFF	TGTGCCAGCAGCTTCCGACAATACAATGAGCAGTTCTTC